The 27 T cell receptor beta chains below all came from one sample that was sequenced in a study of cytomegalovirus exposure and HLA in healthy donors. It was with 60 Vbeta and 13 Jbeta primers that the PCR ran. Method: immunoSEQ multiplex PCR; TCRdb's copy keeps in-frame clones and lacks some. The sample records some 170,000 clones, roughly 80% being singletons. Sample: PBMCs. The receptors here all came from a woman aged 25 to 39 in good health and CMV-seropositive.

This clone was seen a handful of times. V usage is TRBV7-8 and J usage is TRBJ2-3; TRBD1 matches at 7 bases. V dropped 4 bases and J dropped 2; count of bases not matched to a gene: 9. This CDR3 region has 16 residues. Per the germline V gene, CDR1 is SGHVS and CDR2 is FQNEAQ. CDR3: CASSSGVEGATDTQYF. DNA of the CDR3: TGTGCCAGCAGCTCAGGGGTCGAGGGGGCCACAGATACGCAGTATTTT. The whole variable domain, filled in from reference TRBV7-8 and TRBJ2-3, reads GAGVSQSPRYKVAKRGQDVALRCDPISGHVSLFWYQQALGQGPEFLTYFQNEAQLDKSGLPSDRFFAERPEGSVSTLKIQRTQQEDSAVYLCASSSGVEGATDTQYFGPGTRLTVL.

This clone was seen only once. The chain uses TRBV5-1 and TRBJ2-3, with TRBD1 identical over 9 bases. This CDR3 spans 17 amino acids. V trimming: 6 bases; J trimming: 1 base; junction bases outside the gene matches: 12. The germline V gene has CDR1 SGHRS and CDR2 YFSETQ. The CDR3 region is CASIPRGQGTGTDTQYF. In DNA form, the CDR3 reads TGCGCCAGCATCCCCCGGGGACAGGGTACGGGCACAGATACGCAGTATTTT.

The rearrangement uses TRBV6-1 and TRBJ2-7, with D tentatively TRBD2 (5 bases). This CDR3 comprises 14 residues. V dropped 4 bases and J dropped 4 bases, with 14 bases sitting between them. Per germline, CDR1 MNHNS and CDR2 SASEGT. The CDR3 DNA follows: TGTGCCAGCAGTGTCCGGGATAGGGAATACGAGCAGTACTTC. Residues: CASSVRDREYEQYF.

The chain joins TRBV5-6 to TRBJ1-1, with no clear D. Between the trimmed V and J ends, which lost 5 bases and 4 bases, there was a span of 9 bases. This CDR3 has 12 amino acids. Germline CDR1 reads SGHDT; CDR2 reads YYEEEE. CDR3: CASSPAGTEAFF. In DNA form, the CDR3 reads TGTGCCAGCAGTCCAGCGGGCACTGAAGCTTTCTTT. Using reference TRBV5-6 and TRBJ1-1 for the parts outside the CDR3, the full variable domain is DAGVTQSPTHLIKTRGQQVTLRCSPKSGHDTVSWYQQALGQGPQFIFQYYEEEERQRGNFPDRFSGHQFPNYSSELNVNALLLGDSALYLCASSPAGTEAFFGQGTRLTVV.

V usage is TRBV7-2 and J usage is TRBJ1-5; D unresolved. From germline, CDR1 is SGHTA and CDR2 FQGNSA. V gave up 1 base and J gave up 0 bases, with 7 bases separating them. The CDR3 sequence is 15 residues long. The DNA for the CDR3 is TGTGCCAGCAGCTTAGATCCTAATAGCAATCAGCCCCAGCATTTT. This translates into CASSLDPNSNQPQHF.

Concerning this clone: The same CDR3 arises from other DNA sequences in this sample as well. The V and J genes are TRBV6-1 and TRBJ2-7; the D gene is possibly TRBD1 (5 bases). Looked up from germline, CDR1 is MNHNS and CDR2 is SASEGT. This CDR3 contains 15 residues. Trimming took 5 bases from V and 1 from J, leaving 15 bases between them. The CDR3 coding sequence is TGTGCCAGCAGTCTCAGGGTTTTGATGTCCTACGAGCAGTACTTC. Translation gives CASSLRVLMSYEQYF.

The rearrangement uses TRBV29-1 and TRBJ1-2; D not resolved. The V end was cut by 6 bases, the J end by 0 bases, with 5 bases between. Germline CDR1 SQVTM, CDR2 ANQGSEA. The CDR3 is 11 residues long. CDR3 sequence reads: CSVGANYGYTF. As DNA, the CDR3 is TGCAGCGTGGGCGCTAACTATGGCTACACCTTC.

The rearrangement uses TRBV7-2 and TRBJ2-1; D uncertain. There are 16 residues in the CDR3. Germline lookup yields CDR1 SGHTA and CDR2 FQGNSA. Between the trimmed V and J ends, which lost 5 bases and 7 bases, there was a span of 21 bases. CDR3 loop: CASSQIRLTLGNEQFF. DNA for the CDR3: TGTGCCAGCAGCCAGATACGCTTGACTCTAGGAAATGAGCAGTTCTTC.

J is TRBJ2-3 and V is TRBV5-4; D uncertain. The CDR3 is 14 amino acids. Germline V gives CDR1 SGHNT, CDR2 YYREEE (reference sequence). The ends were cut back, 1 base at V and 2 bases at J, with 8 bases in the middle. Here the CDR3 reads CASSLNSNTDTQYF. DNA for the CDR3: TGTGCCAGCAGCTTGAACAGCAACACAGATACGCAGTATTTT.

The sample holds one count of this clone. The J gene is TRBJ1-5, the V gene TRBV27; TRBD1 matches at 8 bases. The CDR3 totals 14 residues. Germline V gene lookup returns CDR1 MNHEY and CDR2 SMNVEV (reference sequence). V gave up 5 bases and J gave up 0 bases; unmatched junction bases: 0. The CDR3 protein is CASSTGGSNQPQHF. DNA for the CDR3: TGTGCCAGCAGTACAGGGGGTAGCAATCAGCCCCAGCATTTT.

The rearrangement uses TRBV5-1 and TRBJ1-4; 7 bases align to TRBD1. CDR1 is SGHRS, CDR2 YFSETQ, per germline. V trimming: 0 bases; J trimming: 2 bases; junction bases outside the gene matches: 7. This CDR3 has 17 amino acids. The CDR3: CASSLGGSRGTNEKLFF. In nucleotides, the CDR3 is TGCGCCAGCAGCTTGGGAGGAAGCAGGGGGACTAATGAAAAACTGTTTTTT.

V and J are TRBV5-1 and TRBJ1-1; TRBD1 matches at 8 bases. The CDR3 spans 17 residues. CDR1 is SGHRS, CDR2 YFSETQ, per germline. Trimming at V came to 3 bases and at J to 1 base, leaving 11 bases not matched to a gene. The CDR3 spells CASSWGTGGLGNTEAFF. The CDR3, as DNA: TGCGCCAGCAGCTGGGGGACAGGTGGGCTGGGGAACACTGAAGCTTTCTTT.

This clone has only a few counts. V and J are TRBV19 and TRBJ2-7; the match to TRBD2 covers 9 bases. Germline CDR1 is LNHDA and CDR2 is SQIVND (reference sequence). There are 15 residues in the CDR3. V shed 3 bases and J 6 bases; nucleotides not matched to a gene: 9. CDR3 in amino acids: CASSIALAGTGEQYF. The CDR3 DNA reads as TGTGCCAGTAGTATCGCGCTAGCGGGGACGGGCGAGCAGTACTTC.

This chain's CDR3 is CASSPSIFGSTGNTIYF. The CDR3 region has the DNA TGCGCCAGCAGCCCTTCCATTTTTGGTAGCACTGGAAACACCATATATTTT. The J gene is TRBJ1-3, the V gene TRBV4-3; the D is unclear. The CDR3 has 17 residues. CDR1 is LGHNA and CDR2 is YSLEER in the germline V gene. The ends were cut back, 4 bases at V and 2 bases at J, with 18 bases in the middle.

The chain uses TRBV6-5 and TRBJ1-4, with D perhaps matching TRBD1 (6 bases). The CDR3 has 16 amino acids. The germline CDR1 and CDR2 sequences are MNHEY and SVGAGI. V gave up 2 bases and J gave up 7 bases, with 17 bases separating them. The CDR3 DNA is TGTGCCAGCAGTTACGTACAGGGCGGGGGAAGTGAAAAACTGTTTTTT. Protein sequence: CASSYVQGGGSEKLFF.

V is TRBV7-2 and J is TRBJ1-6; maybe TRBD1 (5 bases). CDR1 is SGHTA, CDR2 FQGNSA, per germline. The CDR3 totals 17 residues. V was shortened by 2 bases and J by 9 bases, with 20 bases between the two germline ends. The CDR3 DNA reads TGTGCCAGCAGCTTAAGGGTTCTTTCGGGGGGAAGTTCACCCCTCCACTTT. Translation: CASSLRVLSGGSSPLHF.

The DNA of the CDR3 is TGTGCCAGTAGTTTCAACCGGGACAGCCTTGAAGCTTTCTTT. It encodes CASSFNRDSLEAFF. The chain couples TRBV19 to TRBJ1-1; TRBD1 aligns across 7 bases. The CDR3 covers 14 residues. Losses at the gene ends were 5 bases for V and 7 bases for J; bases not matched to a gene: 10. CDR1 is LNHDA and CDR2 is SQIVND in the germline V gene (reference sequence). The complete variable domain, with remaining parts taken from reference TRBV19 and TRBJ1-1, reads DGGITQSPKYLFRKEGQNVTLSCEQNLNHDAMYWYRQDPGQGLRLIYYSQIVNDFQKGDIAEGYSVSREKKESFPLTVTSAQKNPTAFYLCASSFNRDSLEAFFGQGTRLTVV.

This clone was observed a single time. The chain combines TRBV18 with TRBJ2-6; 9 nucleotides agree with TRBD1. The CDR3 loop spans 17 amino acids. Germline values: CDR1 KGHSH, CDR2 LQKENI. V lost 2 bases, J lost 2 bases, and 4 bases stayed unmatched. The CDR3 DNA reads as TGTGCCAGCTCACCAACACAGGGGGCTGCTGGGGCCAACGTCCTGACTTTC. Encoded protein: CASSPTQGAAGANVLTF.

The chain has TRBV7-9 and TRBJ2-7, with a weak D call TRBD1 (6 bases). The V gene lost 5 bases and the J gene lost 3 bases, with 17 bases spanning the gap. CDR1 and CDR2 (germline): SEHNR, FQNEAQ (reference sequence). The CDR3 consists of 15 residues. The DNA for the CDR3 is TGTGCCAGCAGCATAGGACAGCCTGAAAACTACGAGCAGTACTTC. This codes for CASSIGQPENYEQYF.

The chain has TRBV6-5 and TRBJ1-4; 8 bases are a match to TRBD1. This CDR3 is 15 amino acids long. The trim removed 5 bases at V and 15 bases at J, leaving 17 bases unmatched. Per germline, CDR1 MNHEY and CDR2 SVGAGI. The CDR3 is CASSATGTGLEEVFF. In DNA, the CDR3 is TGTGCCAGCAGTGCGACCGGGACAGGCCTTGAGGAGGTGTTTTTT.

CDR3 residues: CSLFGGEETQYF. The DNA for the CDR3 is TGCAGCCTTTTCGGGGGAGAAGAGACCCAGTACTTC. The chain is built from TRBV29-1 and TRBJ2-5; D is possibly TRBD2 (6 bases). V lost 8 bases to trimming and J lost 3 bases, with 13 bases between them. CDR3 length equals 12 residues. Germline V gene data show CDR1 as SQVTM and CDR2 as ANQGSEA.

The chain combines TRBV27 with TRBJ2-1; TRBD1 might be the D (5 bases). CDR3 length: 13 residues. Germline values: CDR1 MNHEY, CDR2 SMNVEV (reference sequence). V lost 5 bases and J 7 bases, leaving 12 bases between the germline ends. The CDR3 DNA follows: TGTGCCAGCAGTCGGCAGGGTGGGAATGAGCAGTTCTTC. As protein: CASSRQGGNEQFF.

The CDR3 is CASSSRLNQPQHF. The CDR3 nucleotides are TGTGCCAGCAGCAGCAGGTTAAATCAGCCCCAGCATTTT. The genes are TRBV5-8 and TRBJ1-5; D uncertain. Germline values: CDR1 SGHTS, CDR2 YDEGEE. CDR3 length equals 13 residues. The germline V and J ends were trimmed by 4 bases and 4 bases, with 9 bases remaining between them.

This clone was detected only a few times. The CDR3 DNA sequence: TGTGCCAGCAGCGTAAACCTAGCAGGACAAGAGACCCAGTACTTC. Amino acids: CASSVNLAGQETQYF. V usage is TRBV9 and J usage is TRBJ2-5; D might be TRBD2 (5 bases). V was pared by 1 base and J by 2 bases, with 12 bases between. The CDR3 is 15 amino acids. The germline V gene encodes CDR1 SGDLS and CDR2 YYNGEE.

The V call is TRBV10-3, the J call TRBJ2-7, with TRBD1 matching over 8 bases. Germline CDR1 is ENHRY and CDR2 is SYGVKD. Trimming removed 0 bases from V and 2 bases from J; junction bases left unmatched: 3. This CDR3 is built from 15 residues. The CDR3 protein is CAISESGQAAYEQYF. The DNA for the CDR3 is TGTGCCATCAGTGAGTCGGGACAGGCTGCCTACGAGCAGTACTTC.

The gene calls are TRBV7-7 and TRBJ2-5; 8 nucleotides match TRBD2. The CDR3 runs 15 residues. With 1 base clipped from V and 5 bases from J, the junction kept 6 bases outside the gene matches. Germline V gene sequence: CDR1 SSHAT, CDR2 FNYEAQ (reference sequence). The CDR3 sequence is CASSLGSGVPETQYF. CDR3 bases: TGTGCCAGCAGCTTAGGTAGCGGGGTACCCGAGACCCAGTACTTC.

This clone appeared a few times. In the same sample, other DNA sequences code for this CDR3. The DNA for the CDR3 is TGCGCCAGCAGCTTGGGCCAGGGGAGAGACTATGGCTACACCTTC. It encodes CASSLGQGRDYGYTF. The rearrangement links TRBV5-1 to TRBJ1-2; possible D gene TRBD1, 6 bases. This CDR3 spans 15 amino acids. V gave up 0 bases and J gave up 3 bases, with 12 bases separating them. CDR1 is SGHRS, CDR2 YFSETQ, per germline.